The 24 T cell receptor beta chains presented below share a single source sample, sequenced in a study of blood T cell repertoires in COVID-19. TCRdb keeps only in-frame clones here, not all; method: immunoSEQ multiplex PCR. In the table there are about 240,000 clones, roughly 80% of which are singletons. Sequenced input: peripheral blood. Receptor source: a woman aged 80 or over with acute or convalescent COVID-19.

The chain has TRBV18 and TRBJ1-1; 9 positions match TRBD1. Germline CDR1 reads KGHSH; CDR2 reads LQKENI. CDR3 length: 14 residues. V lost 5 bases and J lost 5; bases outside the gene matches: 6. CDR3 nucleotide sequence: TGTGCCAGCTCAAAAGGACAGGGGTGGACTGAAGCTTTCTTT. This gives the protein CASSKGQGWTEAFF. The whole variable domain, remainder taken from reference TRBV18 and TRBJ1-1, is NAGVMQNPRHLVRRRGQEARLRCSPMKGHSHVYWYRQLPEEGLKFMVYLQKENIIDESGMPKERFSAEFPKEGPSILRIQQVVRGDSAAYFCASSKGQGWTEAFFGQGTRLTVV.

V and J are TRBV18 and TRBJ1-5; 9 bases match TRBD1. The germline V gene has CDR1 KGHSH and CDR2 LQKENI. The CDR3 is 14 residues long. V lost 3 bases to trimming and J lost 9 bases; unmatched junction nucleotides: 6. DNA of the CDR3: TGTGCCAGCTCACCTGGGGGACAGGGTTTGCCCCAGCATTTT. Translated, it gives CASSPGGQGLPQHF.

V gene TRBV6-6 combines with J gene TRBJ1-3; D unresolved. There are 14 residues in the CDR3. Between the trimmed V and J ends, which lost 0 bases and 7 bases, there was a span of 10 bases. The germline V gene has CDR1 MNHNY and CDR2 SVGAGI (reference sequence). The CDR3 bases are TGTGCCAGCAGTTACTCGGAGAGCCCGAACACCATATATTTT. It encodes CASSYSESPNTIYF.

Note on this clone: The same CDR3 is also encoded by other DNA sequences in this sample. J is TRBJ1-5 and V is TRBV3-1 (or the pseudogene TRBV3-2); perhaps TRBD1 as D (5 bases). Trimming removed 6 bases at V and 2 bases at J, with 8 bases between. The CDR3 is 13 residues long. The V gene's germline CDR1 is LGHDT and CDR2 YNNKEL (reference sequence). In DNA, the CDR3 is TGTGCCAGCAGTCAGGGTGGCAATCAGCCCCAGCATTTT. Protein: CASSQGGNQPQHF.

The gene calls are TRBV27 and TRBJ2-1, with D tentatively TRBD1 (5 bases). The CDR3 has 13 amino acids. V was pared by 1 base and J by 5 bases, with 6 bases between. Per germline, CDR1 MNHEY and CDR2 SMNVEV (reference sequence). CDR3 DNA sequence: TGTGCCAGCAGTTTATTAGGGGACAATGAGCAGTTCTTC. This gives the protein CASSLLGDNEQFF.

The chain is built from TRBV5-1 and TRBJ2-2, with D possibly matching TRBD2 (6 bases). V lost 4 bases and J 7 bases, leaving 14 bases between the germline ends. Germline V gives CDR1 SGHRS, CDR2 YFSETQ. The CDR3 is made up of 14 amino acids. CDR3 in amino acids: CASSLGGTDGELFF. CDR3 nucleotide sequence: TGCGCCAGCAGCCTAGGAGGGACGGACGGGGAGCTGTTTTTT.

This clone was recorded once. This sequence joins TRBV3-1 (or the pseudogene TRBV3-2) and TRBJ1-6; no definite D call. Germline V gene data show CDR1 as LGHDT and CDR2 as YNNKEL (reference sequence). The germline V and J ends were trimmed by 3 bases and 8 bases, with 8 bases remaining between them. This CDR3 has 13 residues. DNA for the CDR3: TGTGCCAGCAGCCACAACAGTGATTCACCCCTCCACTTT. Its protein is CASSHNSDSPLHF.

This chain links TRBV4-1 with TRBJ1-1; perhaps TRBD1 as D (6 bases). Trimming took off 5 bases at V and 1 base at J, with 11 bases between the two ends. Germline loops: CDR1 MGHRA, CDR2 YSYEKL. This CDR3 contains 14 residues. Here the CDR3 reads CASSSGHTNTEAFF. The CDR3 bases are TGCGCCAGCAGCTCGGGACATACGAACACTGAAGCTTTCTTT.

This clone has a single count. V and J are TRBV3-1 (or the pseudogene TRBV3-2) and TRBJ2-3; possibly TRBD2 for D (5 bases). With 3 bases removed from V and 0 bases from J, the gap between germline ends came to 7 bases. The CDR3 spans 14 residues. Germline V gives CDR1 LGHDT, CDR2 YNNKEL (reference sequence). CDR3: CASSHWRSTDTQYF. CDR3 coding DNA: TGTGCCAGCAGCCATTGGAGGAGCACAGATACGCAGTATTTT.

The genes are TRBV6-5 and TRBJ2-7; perhaps TRBD1 as D (6 bases). The germline V gene has CDR1 MNHEY and CDR2 SVGAGI. CDR3 length: 13 residues. V dropped 6 bases and J dropped 3 bases, with 12 bases sitting between them. CDR3 sequence reads: CASRDSISYEQYF. CDR3 sequence (DNA): TGTGCCAGCAGGGACAGTATAAGCTACGAGCAGTACTTC.

The chain employs TRBV5-5 and TRBJ1-5; TRBD1 is a possible D gene (5 bases). CDR3 length: 14 residues. V was clipped by 2 bases and J by 4 bases, with 10 bases between them. CDR1 and CDR2 from the germline V gene are SGHKS and YYEKEE (reference sequence). CDR3 nucleotides: TGTGCCAGCAGCTTCGCCAGGGTAAATCAGCCCCAGCATTTT. It yields the protein CASSFARVNQPQHF.

The chain couples TRBV18 to TRBJ1-1, with 7 bases matching TRBD1. CDR1 is KGHSH, CDR2 LQKENI, per germline. J lost 4 bases, V lost 3 bases, and 5 bases had no gene match. CDR3 length: 14 residues. The CDR3 protein is CASSPWQGVTEAFF. The CDR3 DNA reads TGTGCCAGCTCACCCTGGCAGGGGGTCACTGAAGCTTTCTTT.

This clone was seen once. V is TRBV9 and J is TRBJ1-2; TRBD1 matches 8 bases. This CDR3 has 18 residues. Germline V CDR1 and CDR2: SGDLS, YYNGEE. Trimming at V came to 3 bases and at J to 0 bases, leaving 13 bases not matched to a gene. For the CDR3, the DNA is TGTGCCAGCAGCGCAGCCCCGGACAGGGCACCCACTAACTATGGCTACACCTTC. It specifies CASSAAPDRAPTNYGYTF.

This chain joins TRBV18 and TRBJ2-1; TRBD2 matches at 7 bases. The CDR3 runs 16 residues. CDR1 and CDR2 from the germline V gene are KGHSH and LQKENI. The V and J ends lost 6 bases and 5 bases, in that order; junction bases with no gene match: 13. The CDR3 DNA reads TGTGCCAGCTCTCCCTTTCCGGGGGGTTTCGACAATGAGCAGTTCTTC. Translating gives CASSPFPGGFDNEQFF.

The rearrangement uses TRBV5-1 and TRBJ2-2, with a tentative D call TRBD1 (6 bases). V shed 4 bases and J shed 6 bases, with 10 bases lying between them. Germline V gene data show CDR1 as SGHRS and CDR2 as YFSETQ. CDR3 length: 13 amino acids. CDR3 nucleotides: TGCGCCAGCAGCCCAGGGGACCCCGGGGAGCTGTTTTTT. As protein: CASSPGDPGELFF.

This chain joins TRBV11-2 and TRBJ2-3; 7 bases fit TRBD2. The CDR3 length is 15 residues. V was pared by 5 bases and J by 6 bases, with 11 bases of the junction left unmatched. Germline V gives CDR1 SGHAT, CDR2 FQNNGV. CDR3 protein: CASSRAGGKVDTQYF. The CDR3 DNA reads as TGTGCCAGCAGCCGGGCCGGGGGGAAGGTGGATACGCAGTATTTT.

This clone appeared a single time. The genes are TRBV2 and TRBJ2-7; D call uncertain. The CDR3 covers 12 residues. Germline CDR1 is SNHLY and CDR2 is FYNNEI. V was cut by 8 bases and J by 2 bases, with 10 bases left in between. This CDR3 is CASLRTPYEQYF. CDR3 DNA: TGTGCCAGCCTGAGAACTCCCTACGAGCAGTACTTC. The full variable domain, with the rest looked up from reference TRBV2 and TRBJ2-7, is EPEVTQTPSHQVTQMGQEVILRCVPISNHLYFYWYRQILGQKVEFLVSFYNNEISEKSEIFDDQFSVERPDGSNFTLKIRSTKLEDSAMYFCASLRTPYEQYFGPGTRLTVT.

V usage is TRBV6-5 and J usage is TRBJ1-4; 7 bases are a match to TRBD1. CDR3 size: 15 residues. V lost 6 bases, J lost 5 bases, and 9 bases stayed unmatched. Germline values: CDR1 MNHEY, CDR2 SVGAGI. The CDR3 nucleotides read TGTGCCAGCAGGCGTCGACAGGGCGGAAATGAAAAACTGTTTTTT. Translated, it gives CASRRRQGGNEKLFF.

The chain is built from TRBV18 and TRBJ2-2, with 11 nucleotides matching TRBD2. CDR1 and CDR2 from the germline V gene are KGHSH and LQKENI. The CDR3 is 15 amino acids. The ends lost 6 bases at V and 5 bases at J; junction bases unmatched: 5. CDR3 in amino acids: CASSQRLAGTGELFF. Written as DNA, the CDR3 is TGTGCCAGCTCGCAAAGACTAGCGGGAACCGGGGAGCTGTTTTTT.

The chain uses TRBV6-5 and TRBJ2-1; the D gene is possibly TRBD1 (6 bases). The CDR3 has 15 amino acids. V was shortened by 5 bases and J by 0 bases, with 11 bases between the two germline ends. Germline CDR1 is MNHEY and CDR2 is SVGAGI. CDR3 protein: CASSPGAPSYNEQFF. The CDR3 nucleotides read TGTGCCAGCAGTCCAGGGGCCCCCTCCTACAATGAGCAGTTCTTC.

The rearrangement joins TRBV19 to TRBJ2-1, with TRBD2 matching 12 bases. CDR3 length: 17 amino acids. After removal of 5 bases from V and 3 bases from J, the junction contained 8 bases not matched to a gene. Germline V gives CDR1 LNHDA, CDR2 SQIVND (reference sequence). CDR3 in DNA: TGTGCCAGTAGTGGAAGAACTAGCGGGGGGTTCTACAATGAGCAGTTCTTC. It encodes CASSGRTSGGFYNEQFF.

The chain combines TRBV28 with TRBJ1-1; 12 bases line up with TRBD1. Trimming cost V 3 bases and J 1 base; bases outside gene matches: 6. The CDR3 is made up of 17 amino acids. Looked up from germline, CDR1 is MDHEN and CDR2 is SYDVKM. CDR3 region: CASSLAGTGGPNTEAFF. Written as DNA, the CDR3 is TGTGCCAGCAGTTTGGCCGGGACAGGGGGCCCGAACACTGAAGCTTTCTTT.

The chain carries TRBV11-3 and TRBJ2-7; 7 bases line up with TRBD1. V lost 3 bases to trimming and J lost 6 bases; unmatched junction nucleotides: 5. CDR1 and CDR2 (germline): SGHNT, YENEEA. The CDR3 is 13 amino acids. DNA for the CDR3: TGTGCCAGCAGCTTTACAGGGGTCTCCGAGCAGTACTTC. Translated, it gives CASSFTGVSEQYF.

The chain recombines TRBV29-1 with TRBJ1-4; D unclear. This CDR3 region has 12 residues. Looked up from germline, CDR1 is SQVTM and CDR2 is ANQGSEA. V was trimmed by 7 bases and J by 7 bases, leaving 13 bases between them. CDR3 sequence: CSAADTTEKLFF. CDR3 nucleotides: TGCAGCGCCGCCGACACAACTGAAAAACTGTTTTTT. Filled out from reference TRBV29-1 and TRBJ1-4, the complete variable domain reads SAVISQKPSRDICQRGTSLTIQCQVDSQVTMMFWYRQQPGQSLTLIATANQGSEATYESGFVIDKFPISRPNLTFSTLTVSNMSPEDSSIYLCSAADTTEKLFFGSGTQLSVL.